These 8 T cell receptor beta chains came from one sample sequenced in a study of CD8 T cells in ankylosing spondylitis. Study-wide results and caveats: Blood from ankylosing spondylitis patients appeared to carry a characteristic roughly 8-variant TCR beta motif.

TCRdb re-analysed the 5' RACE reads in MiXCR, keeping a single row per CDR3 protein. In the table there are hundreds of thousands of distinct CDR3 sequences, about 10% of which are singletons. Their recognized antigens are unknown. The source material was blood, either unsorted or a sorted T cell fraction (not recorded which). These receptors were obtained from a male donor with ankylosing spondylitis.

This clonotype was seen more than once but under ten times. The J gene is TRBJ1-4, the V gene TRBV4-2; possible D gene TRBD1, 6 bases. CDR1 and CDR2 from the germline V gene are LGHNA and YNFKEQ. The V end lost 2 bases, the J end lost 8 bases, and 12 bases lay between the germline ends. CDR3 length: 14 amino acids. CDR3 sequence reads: CASSQREGDEKLFF. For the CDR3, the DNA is TGTGCCAGCAGCCAAAGGGAGGGGGACGAAAAACTGTTTTTT.

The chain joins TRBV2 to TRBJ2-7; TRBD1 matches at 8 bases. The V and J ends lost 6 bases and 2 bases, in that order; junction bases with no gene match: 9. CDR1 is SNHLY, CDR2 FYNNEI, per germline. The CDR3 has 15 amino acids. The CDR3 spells CASSVGQGGPYEQYF. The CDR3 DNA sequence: TGTGCCAGCAGCGTCGGACAGGGAGGTCCCTACGAGCAGTACTTC.

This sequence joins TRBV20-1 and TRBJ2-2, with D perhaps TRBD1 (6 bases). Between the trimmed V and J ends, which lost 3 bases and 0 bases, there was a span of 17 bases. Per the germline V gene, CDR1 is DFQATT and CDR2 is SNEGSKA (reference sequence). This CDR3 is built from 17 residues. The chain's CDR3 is CSASSIQGLANTGELFF. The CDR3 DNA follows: TGCAGTGCTAGTAGCATACAGGGCCTCGCGAACACCGGGGAGCTGTTTTTT.

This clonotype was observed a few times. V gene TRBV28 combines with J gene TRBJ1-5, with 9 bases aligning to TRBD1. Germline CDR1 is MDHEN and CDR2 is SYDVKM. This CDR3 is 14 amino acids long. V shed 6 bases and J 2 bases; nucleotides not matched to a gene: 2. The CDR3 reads CASRWTGGNQPQHF. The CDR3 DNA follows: TGTGCCAGCAGGTGGACAGGGGGCAATCAGCCCCAGCATTTT.

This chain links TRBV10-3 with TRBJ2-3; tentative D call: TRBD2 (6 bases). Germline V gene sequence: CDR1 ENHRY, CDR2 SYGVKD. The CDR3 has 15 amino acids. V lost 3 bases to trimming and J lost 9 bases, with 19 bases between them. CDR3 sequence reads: CAISDPGLPVGTQYF. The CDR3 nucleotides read TGTGCCATCAGTGACCCGGGACTGCCTGTGGGGACGCAGTATTTT.

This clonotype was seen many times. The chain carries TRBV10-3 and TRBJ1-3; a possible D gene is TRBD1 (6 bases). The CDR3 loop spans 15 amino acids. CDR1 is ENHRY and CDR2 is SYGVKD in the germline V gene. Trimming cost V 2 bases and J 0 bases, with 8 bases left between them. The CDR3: CAISEEGGSGNTIYF. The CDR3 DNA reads TGTGCCATCAGTGAGGAGGGGGGCTCTGGAAACACCATATATTTT.

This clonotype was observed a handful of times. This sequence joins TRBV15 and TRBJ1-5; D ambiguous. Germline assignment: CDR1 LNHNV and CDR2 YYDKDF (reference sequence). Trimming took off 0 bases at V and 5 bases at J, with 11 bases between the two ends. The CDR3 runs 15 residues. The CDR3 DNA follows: TGTGCCACCAGCAGAGATCCCAGATTATATCAGCCCCAGCATTTT. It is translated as CATSRDPRLYQPQHF.

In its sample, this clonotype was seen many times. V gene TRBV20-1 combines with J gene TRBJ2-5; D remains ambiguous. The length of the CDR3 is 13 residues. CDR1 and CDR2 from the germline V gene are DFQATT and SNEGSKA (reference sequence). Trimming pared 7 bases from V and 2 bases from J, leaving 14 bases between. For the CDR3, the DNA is TGCAGTGTCGCTGGACGGTTACAAGAGACCCAGTACTTC. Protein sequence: CSVAGRLQETQYF.